The rows below give T cell receptor beta chains drawn from one sample of a study of siplizumab effects on memory and regulatory T cells. Here immunoSEQ multiplex PCR was the method, and the copy in TCRdb shows in-frame clones only, minus some. The sample yields roughly 100,000 clones, 96% seen once. Material: naive CD4+ T cells sorted from blood. The receptors derive from a human donor in good health. CDR3s include the opening cysteine and the closing phenylalanine or tryptophan. D genes are given only for firm matches. Some rows mark clone size as missing; the rest say once, few, many or name a class of expanded clone.

clone size,D gene,J gene,V gene,CDR3 protein,CDR3 DNA
-,-,TRBJ1-2,TRBV7-9,CASSPRESYGYTF,TGTGCCAGCAGCCCCAGGGAAAGCTATGGCTACACCTTC
once,-,TRBJ1-4,TRBV5-4,CASSKLGSTPTEKLFF,TGTGCCAGCAGCAAGCTTGGGTCTACGCCCACCGAAAAACTGTTTTTT
-,-,TRBJ2-3,TRBV5-1,CASSAGRTPDTQYF,TGCGCCAGCAGCGCGGGACGTACCCCGGATACGCAGTATTTT
-,-,TRBJ2-7,TRBV6-6,CASISRLAGEQYF,TGTGCCAGCATCTCAAGACTGGCGGGGGAGCAGTACTTC
few,-,TRBJ1-1,TRBV5-4,CASSLANRANTEAFF,TGTGCCAGCAGCTTGGCCAACCGGGCTAACACTGAAGCTTTCTTT
-,TRBD1,TRBJ1-2,TRBV5-1,CASSTGQGPGGYTF,TGCGCCAGCAGCACTGGACAGGGGCCCGGTGGCTACACCTTC
-,-,TRBJ1-1,TRBV18,CASSPIATGMNTEAFF,TGTGCCAGCTCACCTATCGCTACAGGCATGAACACTGAAGCTTTCTTT
-,-,TRBJ2-3,TRBV19,CASRQGPSTDTQYF,TGTGCCAGCCGTCAGGGACCTAGCACAGATACGCAGTATTTT
once,-,TRBJ1-2,TRBV7-2,CASSYSAHSGYTF,TGTGCCAGCAGCTATTCAGCCCACTCCGGCTACACCTTC
few,TRBD1,TRBJ1-5,TRBV6-1,CASSDRGLSNQPQHF,TGTGCCAGCAGTGATAGGGGGCTTAGCAATCAGCCCCAGCATTTT
-,-,TRBJ2-2,TRBV9,CASSPVGSITGELFF,TGTGCCAGCAGCCCTGTGGGATCCATCACCGGGGAGCTGTTTTTT
-,TRBD1,TRBJ1-2,TRBV4-1,CASSQESRGRGYTF,TGCGCCAGCAGCCAAGAAAGCAGGGGGAGAGGCTACACCTTC
-,-,TRBJ1-3,TRBV4-1,CASSYWTAENTIYF,TGCGCCAGCAGCTATTGGACAGCGGAAAACACCATATATTTT
-,TRBD1,TRBJ1-1,TRBV29-1,CSVNRGNTEAFF,TGCAGCGTGAACAGGGGTAACACTGAAGCTTTCTTT
once,TRBD1,TRBJ1-2,TRBV7-9,CASSSTGDGGYTF,TGTGCCAGCAGCTCGACAGGGGATGGCGGCTACACCTTC